The 4 T cell receptor beta chains below come from one sample, sequenced in a study of cytomegalovirus exposure and HLA in healthy donors. The PCR used 60 Vbeta and 13 Jbeta primers. Clones were sequenced by immunoSEQ multiplex PCR, and TCRdb holds only the in-frame ones, with some missing. The table includes approximately 190,000 clones, more than 65% detected once. Sequenced input: PBMCs. The receptors here all came from a man aged 45-65 years in good health and CMV-seronegative.

The rearrangement links TRBV7-2 to TRBJ2-7; maybe TRBD1 (5 bases). In germline, CDR1 is SGHTA, CDR2 FQGNSA. This CDR3 is 15 amino acids long. Trimming pared 2 bases from V and 7 bases from J, leaving 18 bases between. CDR3 in amino acids: CASSLNTAPQGEQYF. CDR3 nucleotide sequence: TGTGCCAGCAGCTTAAATACGGCACCGCAGGGAGAGCAGTACTTC.

Details on this clone: One end of the junction is discordant with germline, which a read error may explain. V gene TRBV7-9 combines with J gene TRBJ1-4, with a weak D call TRBD1 (5 bases). The germline V gene encodes CDR1 SEHNR and CDR2 FQNEAQ (reference sequence). The CDR3 sequence is 15 residues long. CDR3 bases: TGTTCCAGCAGCCTTACGGAGGGGAGGCATGAAAAACTGTTTTTT. It codes for CSSSLTEGRHEKLFF.

The chain carries TRBV11-2 and TRBJ2-7, with D possibly TRBD2 on 6 matching bases. Trimming left V 8 bases short and J 4 bases short, with 21 bases between. CDR1 and CDR2 from the germline V gene are SGHAT and FQNNGV. The CDR3 length is 15 residues. Here the CDR3 DNA reads TGTGCCAGCCGTACGAGAGGGACTCAGCCTTACGAGCAGTACTTC. This encodes CASRTRGTQPYEQYF.

This sequence joins TRBV11-1 and TRBJ1-2; TRBD1 matches at 7 bases. The CDR3 loop spans 14 amino acids. Looked up from germline, CDR1 is SGHAT and CDR2 is FQDESV (reference sequence). V lost 5 bases and J lost 11; bases outside the gene matches: 14. The CDR3 DNA reads as TGTGCCAGCAGCCCAGGGGGGACAGCTATTTCTTACACCTTC. Translation: CASSPGGTAISYTF.